This T cell receptor beta chain was identified during a study of blood T cell repertoires in COVID-19. The assay was immunoSEQ multiplex PCR, and TCRdb's table has in-frame clones only and misses some. The data show 300,000 or so clones, approximately 87% seen once. Deletions cut 7 bases from V and 6 bases from J, with 10 bases between. Looked up from germline, CDR1 is SNHLY and CDR2 is FYNNEI. The CDR3 runs to 12 residues. The chain recombines TRBV2 with TRBJ2-1, with D hard to call. Sequenced material: peripheral blood. This TCR derives from a woman aged 30 to 39 with COVID-19, enrolled during active disease. The CDR3, as DNA: TGTGCCAGCAATGGTAACGGCAATGAGCAGTTCTTC. Residues: CASNGNGNEQFF.